Below, 30 T cell receptor beta chains from the same sample are listed, as sequenced in a study of T cell responses to AZD1222 COVID-19 vaccine. Clones were read by immunoSEQ multiplex PCR, and TCRdb kept only the in-frame ones, dropping some. The sample lists approximately 140,000 clones, roughly 90% occurring once. The sample consisted of peripheral blood, taken 28 days after the second AZD1222 dose. Receptors were obtained from an adult who received the AZD1222 COVID-19 vaccine.

The rearrangement joins TRBV7-9 to TRBJ2-1; unclear D gene. With 2 bases removed from V and 7 bases from J, the gap between germline ends came to 6 bases. Germline loops: CDR1 SEHNR, CDR2 FQNEAQ (reference sequence). This CDR3 region has 12 residues. This CDR3 is CASSLKLNEQFF. CDR3 nucleotide sequence: TGTGCCAGCAGCTTAAAACTTAATGAGCAGTTCTTC.

V is TRBV5-1 and J is TRBJ2-5; no definite D call. The CDR3 length is 13 residues. Germline assignment: CDR1 SGHRS and CDR2 YFSETQ. Trimming took off 3 bases at V and 5 bases at J, with 11 bases between the two ends. This CDR3 is CASSSRQGETQYF. The CDR3 DNA is TGCGCCAGCAGCTCACGACAAGGCGAGACCCAGTACTTC.

The J gene is TRBJ1-5, the V gene TRBV4-1; TRBD1 is a possible D gene (5 bases). CDR1 and CDR2 (germline): MGHRA, YSYEKL. The V end was cut by 4 bases, the J end by 4 bases, with 11 bases between. This CDR3 region has 14 residues. The CDR3 sequence is CASSLGTENQPQHF. The CDR3 DNA follows: TGCGCCAGCAGCCTGGGGACGGAGAATCAGCCCCAGCATTTT.

The rearrangement joins TRBV15 to TRBJ1-2, with a tentative D call TRBD1 (5 bases). V was trimmed by 0 bases and J by 4 bases, leaving 9 bases between them. This CDR3 has 14 amino acids. CDR1 LNHNV and CDR2 YYDKDF come from the germline V gene (reference sequence). In nucleotides, the CDR3 is TGTGCCACCAGCAGAGACGTCGACAGCTATGGCTACACCTTC. Translation: CATSRDVDSYGYTF.

The V call is TRBV2, the J call TRBJ2-5, with D possibly matching TRBD1 (6 bases). The germline gives CDR1 SNHLY, CDR2 FYNNEI. The V and J ends lost 8 bases and 1 base respectively, with 11 bases between them. The CDR3 extends over 13 amino acids. The CDR3 here is CASHRDTQETQYF. In nucleotides, the CDR3 is TGTGCCAGCCACCGGGACACCCAAGAGACCCAGTACTTC.

This clone was recorded once. This rearrangement joins TRBV11-3 to TRBJ2-7, with no clear D. The CDR3 runs 10 residues. CDR1 is SGHNT, CDR2 YENEEA, per germline. V was trimmed by 11 bases and J by 5 bases, leaving 10 bases between them. This chain's CDR3 is CAPRAHEQYF. CDR3 coding DNA: TGTGCCCCCCGAGCGCACGAGCAGTACTTC.

V usage is TRBV13 and J usage is TRBJ2-7, with TRBD1 matching 10 bases. The CDR3 is made up of 15 amino acids. CDR1 and CDR2 from the germline V gene are PRHDT and FYEKMQ (reference sequence). The J segment lost 5 bases and the V segment lost 5 bases, leaving 9 bases of the junction unmatched. CDR3 loop: CASSNSGQGLNEQYF. CDR3 DNA sequence: TGTGCCAGCAGCAACTCGGGACAGGGGTTGAACGAGCAGTACTTC.

The chain links TRBV27 to TRBJ2-7, with D tentatively TRBD1 (6 bases). Per the germline V gene, CDR1 is MNHEY and CDR2 is SMNVEV (reference sequence). Trimming took 5 bases from V and 6 from J, leaving 11 bases between them. The CDR3 loop spans 12 amino acids. This CDR3 is CASSPIGGEQYF. CDR3 sequence (DNA): TGTGCCAGCAGTCCAATAGGGGGCGAGCAGTACTTC.

The chain couples TRBV29-1 to TRBJ2-1, with D hard to call. In germline, CDR1 is SQVTM, CDR2 ANQGSEA. Trimming removed 3 bases from V and 3 bases from J, with 3 bases in between. The CDR3 is 11 residues long. The CDR3 DNA follows: TGCAGCGTTGATTTCTACAATGAGCAGTTCTTC. This sequence encodes CSVDFYNEQFF.

Points on this clone: The sample carries other DNA sequences with the same CDR3. The V call is TRBV30, the J call TRBJ2-1; 8 bases fit TRBD2. CDR3 length equals 15 residues. Germline V gene data show CDR1 as GTSNPN and CDR2 as SVGIG (reference sequence). After removal of 0 bases from V and 3 bases from J, the junction contained 4 bases not matched to a gene. The CDR3 spells CAWSVGLAGYNEQFF. The DNA for the CDR3 is TGTGCCTGGAGTGTAGGCCTAGCGGGCTACAATGAGCAGTTCTTC.

The chain combines TRBV10-1 with TRBJ2-1; D remains ambiguous. From germline, CDR1 is WNHNN and CDR2 SYGVQD (reference sequence). Trimming took off 3 bases at V and 2 bases at J, with 5 bases between the two ends. CDR3 length equals 13 residues. CDR3 coding DNA: TGCGCCAGCAGTGAAGGGACCTACAATGAGCAGTTCTTC. This encodes CASSEGTYNEQFF.

In DNA form, the CDR3 reads TGTGCCAGCAGTGAACGGGGATTCGGGTCTGGAAACACCATATATTTT. It yields the protein CASSERGFGSGNTIYF. This rearrangement joins TRBV2 to TRBJ1-3; D uncertain. CDR3 size: 16 residues. Trimming took 2 bases from V and 1 from J, leaving 12 bases between them. In germline, CDR1 is SNHLY, CDR2 FYNNEI.

The chain recombines TRBV5-6 with TRBJ2-7, with TRBD2 matching over 14 bases. The germline V gene encodes CDR1 SGHDT and CDR2 YYEEEE. The junction had 14 bases not matched to a gene; V was cut back by 4 bases and J by 5 bases. This CDR3 contains 18 residues. The CDR3 region has the DNA TGTGCCAGCAGCCCCGGGACTAGCGGGAGAGTAATTCCCGACGAGCAGTACTTC. This codes for CASSPGTSGRVIPDEQYF. Complete variable domain (other parts from reference TRBV5-6 and TRBJ2-7): DAGVTQSPTHLIKTRGQQVTLRCSPKSGHDTVSWYQQALGQGPQFIFQYYEEEERQRGNFPDRFSGHQFPNYSSELNVNALLLGDSALYLCASSPGTSGRVIPDEQYFGPGTRLTVT.

The chain couples TRBV7-6 to TRBJ1-2, with D uncertain. The CDR3 has 13 residues. Germline V CDR1 and CDR2: SGHVS, FNYEAQ. V shed 5 bases and J shed 5 bases, with 12 bases lying between them. The CDR3 here is CASSPDPGYGYTF. In DNA form, the CDR3 reads TGTGCCAGCAGCCCCGATCCGGGGTATGGCTACACCTTC.

The chain uses TRBV4-1 and TRBJ1-2; 7 nucleotides agree with TRBD1. The V segment lost 1 base and the J segment 4 bases; nucleotides outside the gene matches: 6. The CDR3 covers 15 residues. In germline, CDR1 is MGHRA, CDR2 YSYEKL. Written as DNA, the CDR3 is TGCGCCAGCAGCCAAGTCCTGGGACAGCTCTATGGCTACACCTTC. This codes for CASSQVLGQLYGYTF.

The chain couples TRBV11-2 to TRBJ2-3, with 7 bases fitting TRBD2. V was clipped by 1 base and J by 3 bases; unmatched bases: 4. The CDR3 covers 15 residues. Germline CDR1 is SGHAT and CDR2 is FQNNGV. The CDR3 region is CASSLARGGTDTQYF. The CDR3 DNA is TGTGCCAGCAGCTTAGCCCGGGGAGGGACAGATACGCAGTATTTT.

The chain couples TRBV5-1 to TRBJ2-5; weak D call: TRBD1 (6 bases). CDR1 SGHRS and CDR2 YFSETQ come from the germline V gene. The CDR3 totals 14 residues. V lost 4 bases, J lost 1 base, and 11 bases lay in between. The CDR3 DNA is TGCGCCAGCAGCCCCGGGACATTCCAAGAGACCCAGTACTTC. Translation: CASSPGTFQETQYF.

The gene calls are TRBV10-1 and TRBJ2-5; 9 nucleotides line up with TRBD1. This CDR3 spans 14 amino acids. The germline V gene has CDR1 WNHNN and CDR2 SYGVQD (reference sequence). The V gene end was trimmed by 0 bases and the J gene end by 7 bases; junction bases not matched to a gene: 3. DNA for the CDR3: TGCGCCAGCAGTGAGTCTACAGGGGGCATGACCCAGTACTTC. Residues: CASSESTGGMTQYF.

As DNA, the CDR3 is TGTGCCAGCAGTTTTCCCGGGGACTATGGCTACACCTTC. It translates to CASSFPGDYGYTF. This rearrangement joins TRBV7-9 to TRBJ1-2; D is unclear. The CDR3 is made up of 13 amino acids. Trimming left V 6 bases short and J 3 bases short, with 11 bases between. Per the germline V gene, CDR1 is SEHNR and CDR2 is FQNEAQ (reference sequence).

This chain links TRBV7-9 with TRBJ2-1; no reliable D call. Per germline, CDR1 SEHNR and CDR2 FQNEAQ (reference sequence). The CDR3 contains 13 residues. The germline V and J ends were trimmed by 1 base and 9 bases, with 10 bases remaining between them. The CDR3 spells CASSLDSQPEQFF. The CDR3 DNA reads as TGTGCCAGCAGCTTAGACAGTCAGCCTGAGCAGTTCTTC. Based on the CDR3 plus reference TRBV7-9 and TRBJ2-1, the full variable domain is DTGVSQNPRHKITKRGQNVTFRCDPISEHNRLYWYRQTLGQGPEFLTYFQNEAQLEKSRLLSDRFSAERPKGSFSTLEIQRTEQGDSAMYLCASSLDSQPEQFFGPGTRLTVL.

Regarding this clone: This sample also contains other DNA sequences that code for the same CDR3. J is TRBJ2-7 and V is TRBV30; no definite D call. The germline V gene encodes CDR1 GTSNPN and CDR2 SVGIG (reference sequence). This CDR3 has 12 residues. The V end was cut by 0 bases, the J end by 4 bases, with 7 bases between. The CDR3 nucleotides are TGTGCCTGGAGTGTAGGGCCTTACGAGCAGTACTTC. Its translation is CAWSVGPYEQYF.

This chain joins TRBV2 and TRBJ2-7, with 10 bases identical to TRBD1. V dropped 5 bases and J dropped 9; count of bases not matched to a gene: 13. The V gene's germline CDR1 is SNHLY and CDR2 FYNNEI. The CDR3 is 15 residues long. The CDR3 protein is CASSRQGAIGERQYF. CDR3 coding DNA: TGTGCCAGCAGTCGACAGGGGGCAATTGGTGAAAGGCAGTACTTC.

The chain couples TRBV5-1 to TRBJ1-1, with D hard to call. The CDR3 is 12 residues long. Deletions cut 4 bases from V and 3 bases from J, with 7 bases between. CDR1 is SGHRS, CDR2 YFSETQ, per germline. CDR3 coding DNA: TGCGCCAGCAGCCCGGGATACACTGAAGCTTTCTTT. It codes for CASSPGYTEAFF.

The chain employs TRBV7-2 and TRBJ1-5; no clear D. The V end lost 5 bases, the J end lost 4 bases, and 6 bases lay between the germline ends. This CDR3 has 12 amino acids. Per germline, CDR1 SGHTA and CDR2 FQGNSA. This chain's CDR3 is CASSTGNQPQHF. The CDR3 DNA is TGTGCCAGCAGCACCGGGAATCAGCCCCAGCATTTT.

This clone appeared once. The chain employs TRBV5-1 and TRBJ1-3; D uncertain. Trimming took 2 bases from V and 2 from J, leaving 11 bases between them. This CDR3 spans 15 amino acids. Germline assignment: CDR1 SGHRS and CDR2 YFSETQ. The CDR3 here is CASSLTVLAGNTIYF. The CDR3 DNA sequence: TGCGCCAGCAGCTTAACGGTCCTGGCTGGAAACACCATATATTTT.

The gene calls are TRBV2 and TRBJ1-1, with no clear D. V gave up 4 bases and J gave up 0 bases, with 9 bases separating them. Per germline, CDR1 SNHLY and CDR2 FYNNEI. The CDR3 runs 14 residues. This chain's CDR3 is CASSVPIMNTEAFF. The CDR3 DNA reads TGTGCCAGCAGTGTGCCTATCATGAACACTGAAGCTTTCTTT.

The rearrangement joins TRBV29-1 to TRBJ2-4, with 7 positions matching TRBD1. Germline-derived CDR1 and CDR2 are SQVTM and ANQGSEA. This CDR3 spans 16 amino acids. Unmatched junction bases numbered 11, after V lost 5 bases and J lost 1 base. CDR3 in amino acids: CSVKLLTGTAKNIQYF. The CDR3 DNA reads TGCAGCGTTAAACTCCTGACAGGGACCGCCAAAAACATTCAGTACTTC. Using reference TRBV29-1 and TRBJ2-4 for the parts outside the CDR3, the full variable domain is SAVISQKPSRDICQRGTSLTIQCQVDSQVTMMFWYRQQPGQSLTLIATANQGSEATYESGFVIDKFPISRPNLTFSTLTVSNMSPEDSSIYLCSVKLLTGTAKNIQYFGAGTRLSVL.

This chain links TRBV6-4 with TRBJ1-1; TRBD1 aligns across 11 bases. The J segment lost 4 bases and the V segment lost 6 bases, leaving 4 bases of the junction unmatched. This CDR3 region has 14 residues. Germline V lookup: CDR1 MRHNA, CDR2 SNTAGT. The CDR3 nucleotides are TGTGCCAGCAGCGCCGGGACAGGGGGCACTGAAGCTTTCTTT. Amino acids: CASSAGTGGTEAFF.

The V and J genes are TRBV6-5 and TRBJ2-3; 10 positions match TRBD2. Germline V gene data show CDR1 as MNHEY and CDR2 as SVGAGI. Germline trimming cut 8 bases from V and 4 bases from J; bases unmatched to any gene: 9. CDR3 length equals 15 residues. The CDR3, as DNA: TGTGCCAGCCGAGCGGGAGGGTGGTTAGCAGATACGCAGTATTTT. Its translation is CASRAGGWLADTQYF.

A single count supports this clone. The chain joins TRBV28 to TRBJ1-5, with 7 bases fitting TRBD1. Germline trimming cut 6 bases from V and 7 bases from J; bases unmatched to any gene: 0. The CDR3 totals 11 residues. Germline V gives CDR1 MDHEN, CDR2 SYDVKM. CDR3: CASRGGQPQHF. The CDR3 region has the DNA TGTGCCAGCAGAGGGGGCCAGCCCCAGCATTTT.